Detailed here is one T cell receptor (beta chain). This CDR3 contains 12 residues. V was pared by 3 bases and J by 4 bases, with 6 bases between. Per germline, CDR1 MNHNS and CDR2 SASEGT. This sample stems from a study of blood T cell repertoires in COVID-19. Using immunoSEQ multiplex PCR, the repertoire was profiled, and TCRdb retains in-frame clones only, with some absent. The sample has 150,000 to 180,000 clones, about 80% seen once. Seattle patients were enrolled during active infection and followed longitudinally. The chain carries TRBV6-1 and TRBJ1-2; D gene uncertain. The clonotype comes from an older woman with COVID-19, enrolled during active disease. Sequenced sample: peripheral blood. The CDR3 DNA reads TGTGCCAGCAGTGACCAGATCTATGGCTACACCTTC. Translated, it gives CASSDQIYGYTF.